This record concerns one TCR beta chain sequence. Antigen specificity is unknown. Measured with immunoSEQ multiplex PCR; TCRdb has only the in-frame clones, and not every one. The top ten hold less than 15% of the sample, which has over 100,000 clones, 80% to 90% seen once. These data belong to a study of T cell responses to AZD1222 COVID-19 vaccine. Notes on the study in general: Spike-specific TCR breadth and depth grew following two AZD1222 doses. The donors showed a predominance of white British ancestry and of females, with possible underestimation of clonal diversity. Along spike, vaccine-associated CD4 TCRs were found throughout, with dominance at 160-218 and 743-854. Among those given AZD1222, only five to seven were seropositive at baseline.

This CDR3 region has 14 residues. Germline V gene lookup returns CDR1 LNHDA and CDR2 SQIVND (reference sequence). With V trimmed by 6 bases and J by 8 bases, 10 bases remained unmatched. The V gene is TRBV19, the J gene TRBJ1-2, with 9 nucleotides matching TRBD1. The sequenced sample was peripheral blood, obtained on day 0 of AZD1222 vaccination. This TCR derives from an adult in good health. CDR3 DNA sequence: TGTGCCAGTAGAGCCCCACAGGGGGCGGGAGGCTACACCTTC. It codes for CASRAPQGAGGYTF.